Listed below are T cell receptor beta chains from one sample, sequenced in a study of blood T cell repertoires in COVID-19. The protocol was immunoSEQ multiplex PCR, while the TCRdb copy is restricted to in-frame clones and leaves out a portion. In the table there are roughly 350,000 clones, roughly 90% of which are singletons. The specimen was peripheral blood. The receptors were gathered from a woman in her 50s with active or convalescent COVID-19. CDR3s include the opening cysteine and the closing phenylalanine or tryptophan. Fields, in order: V gene, clone size, J gene, D gene, CDR3 protein, CDR3 DNA. A D gene is named only where the DNA matches it firmly. The size entry is marked missing in some rows and otherwise reads once, few, many or a size class.

>TRBV28|-|TRBJ2-2|TRBD2
CASSSSGGQSGGELFF
TGTGCCAGCAGTTCCAGCGGGGGGCAATCGGGCGGGGAGCTGTTTTTT
>TRBV5-4|once|TRBJ2-3|-
CASSGVGSTDTQYF
TGTGCCAGCAGCGGTGTCGGGTCCACAGATACGCAGTATTTT
>TRBV30|-|TRBJ2-5|TRBD2
CAWSLAGLWEETQYF
TGTGCCTGGAGTCTAGCGGGACTGTGGGAGGAGACCCAGTACTTC
>TRBV21-1|-|TRBJ2-1|-
CASSSSSGGADEQFF
TGTGCCAGCAGCTCATCTAGCGGGGGGGCCGATGAGCAGTTCTTC
>TRBV3-1/TRBV3-2|-|TRBJ1-5|-
CASSQDRGQPQHF
TGTGCCAGCAGCCAAGATAGAGGTCAGCCCCAGCATTTT
>TRBV28|-|TRBJ1-4|-
CASSPGQIATNEKLFF
TGTGCCAGCAGCCCCGGACAGATTGCAACTAATGAAAAACTGTTTTTT
>TRBV15|-|TRBJ1-5|-
CATSRDPIQPQHF
TGTGCCACCAGCAGAGACCCTATTCAGCCCCAGCATTTT
>TRBV4-2|-|TRBJ2-7|-
CASSQFPVFDEQYF
TGTGCCAGCAGCCAATTTCCGGTCTTCGACGAGCAGTACTTC
>TRBV7-8|-|TRBJ2-2|-
CASSLYSAQGTTGELFF
TGTGCCAGCAGCTTATACTCAGCCCAGGGGACAACCGGGGAGCTGTTTTTT
>TRBV6-2/TRBV6-3|few|TRBJ2-7|TRBD1
CASSSRTGRTYEQYF
TGTGCCAGCAGTTCCCGGACAGGGAGAACCTACGAGCAGTACTTC
>TRBV6-2/TRBV6-3|-|TRBJ2-3|TRBD2
CASSRPRLAAGSDTQYF
TGTGCCAGCAGTCGCCCACGACTAGCGGCCGGGTCGGATACGCAGTATTTT
>TRBV7-6|-|TRBJ2-5|-
CASTVTAAQETQYF
TGTGCCAGCACCGTGACGGCGGCGCAAGAGACCCAGTACTTC
>TRBV6-5|once|TRBJ1-6|TRBD1
CASRRDRGNSPLHF
TGTGCCAGCAGGCGGGACAGGGGTAATTCACCCCTCCACTTT
>TRBV7-2|-|TRBJ1-1|-
CASSNRLGGTEAFF
TGTGCCAGCAGCAACCGACTCGGGGGGACTGAAGCTTTCTTT